This T cell receptor (beta chain) came from a study of PD-L1 blockade in urothelial cancer. The data were produced by immunoSEQ multiplex PCR, yet TCRdb's version contains in-frame clones alone and is incomplete. The sample includes some 71,000 clones, approximately 86% seen only once; the top ten take 15%. The CDR3 sequence is 18 residues long. Germline V gene lookup returns CDR1 MNHNS and CDR2 SASEGT. V was pared by 4 bases and J by 5 bases, with 17 bases of the junction left unmatched. Time point in this sample: pretreatment peripheral blood. This receptor was obtained from a man between 60 and 70 years old with urothelial cancer. The rearrangement uses TRBV6-1 and TRBJ2-1; the match to TRBD2 covers 7 bases. Source: PBMCs, taken around atezolizumab (anti-PD-L1) treatment. CDR3 sequence reads: CASSVRGEGSGGNNEQFF. The CDR3 DNA reads TGTGCCAGCAGTGTTCGGGGGGAAGGTAGCGGCGGGAACAATGAGCAGTTCTTC.